Detailed here is one T cell receptor beta chain. This clone's antigen is unknown. The sample holds no much larger clone one base away, and base qualities are not on file. The entry originates in a study of blood T cell repertoires in COVID-19 (dated by TCRdb to 2020 to 2021). About the investigation overall: Samples from collaborators originated in the United States, Italy and Spain and spanned both the acute and convalescent phases of COVID-19. The prospective study material was composed of cDNA or gDNA derived from T cells, B-cell-depleted T cells, or PBMCs. The dataset comprised deeply sampled blood TCRbeta repertoires from subjects exposed to, actively infected with, or recovered from COVID-19. The repertoires were released in a freely available public database meant as a resource for research on the immune response to SARS-CoV-2. The samples were drawn from two sources: the first 160 participants of the ongoing ImmuneRACE study, and 1,200 or so subjects contributed by 6 global collaborators. A de-identified subject ID, COVID-19 status, age in years and sex were almost always included in the sample metadata. Where available, HLA class I and class II types were taken from metadata supplied by the sample provider and were not determined by assay-based typing. On the study overall, not on this receptor specifically: How much clinical and demographic metadata was included differed by source and by participant, and the metadata was provided uncurated.

TCRbeta CDR3 regions were amplified from genomic DNA using the immunoSEQ Assay, a bias-controlled multiplex PCR. The study's processing was this. Nucleated cell counts per sample were estimated from amplification of reference gene primers within the assay. To quantify the absolute abundance of each unique TCRbeta CDR3 rearrangement, sequence reads were collapsed and filtered. For each sample, productive Simpson clonality was calculated by taking the square root of Simpson's diversity index across productive rearrangements. TCRdb mirrors the immuneACCESS table, restricted to in-frame sequences. Some clones are absent from its copies; in checked studies, under half trace to an unresolved V gene, and the reason for the others is unknown. That table gives V, J and clone size, and the DNA gave D and trimming. The sample table lists 150,000 to 200,000 clones, 87% of them with a count of one. 3% to 4.5% of the sample comes from the top ten.

The germline V gene provides CDR1 MNHNS and CDR2 SASEGT. V gives up 3 bases and J gives up 8 bases, and the segment between their germline ends measures 13 bases. There are 14 amino acids in the CDR3, from cysteine to phenylalanine inclusive. The entry retains the CDR3 DNA only, 42 bases that are in frame from base 1. The collaborating institutions used their own protocols to collect whole blood in K2EDTA tubes. Collaborator samples were shipped for TCRbeta analysis as frozen whole blood, isolated PBMCs, or DNA extracted from either sample type. This sequence was found in a man in his late teens or twenties with active or convalescent COVID-19. Here the chain combines TRBV6-1 and TRBJ2-2, with TRBD1 perhaps the D gene, on 5 matching bases. What was sequenced was peripheral blood. Here is the DNA: TGTGCCAGCAGTGACGTAATGGGGCGAGGGGAGCTGTTTTTT. Its amino acids are CASSDVMGRGELFF.